The sample holds many counts of the clone carrying this TCR beta chain. Time point: patch test 2, 6 weeks after DPC sensitization. Treatment indicated: therapeutic diphenylcyclopropenone sensitization with weekly scalp DPC. The sample belongs to a study of human T cells and chemical hapten exposure. This CDR3 has 14 amino acids. Trimming pared 3 bases from V and 2 bases from J, leaving 13 bases between. Germline lookup yields CDR1 DFQATT and CDR2 SNEGSKA (reference sequence). TCRdb independently ran MiXCR on the RACE reads; one entry per CDR3 protein. The sample includes tens of thousands of distinct CDR3 sequences, roughly 10% of them seen just once.

The TCR was taken from a woman younger than 45 with alopecia areata. Some clones in this sample may be carry-over from other donors' samples. This sequence joins TRBV20-1 and TRBJ1-2, with D possibly matching TRBD1 (6 bases). The sequenced sample was whole blood, obtained in connection with sensitization to the hapten diphenylcyclopropenone (DPC). The CDR3 sequence: CSARPGHLNYGYTF. The CDR3 DNA sequence: TGCAGTGCTAGGCCGGGACACCTCAACTATGGCTACACCTTC.